This T cell receptor (beta chain) was obtained from a study of tumor T cells in aggressive B-cell lymphoma. The method was immunoSEQ multiplex PCR; TCRdb's version includes in-frame clones alone and lacks a portion of them. Found here are 6,000 or so clones, approximately 80% of them singletons; the top ten hold about 3%. The J segment lost 4 bases and the V segment lost 7 bases, leaving 7 bases of the junction unmatched. This CDR3 spans 14 amino acids. Germline assignment: CDR1 SEHNR and CDR2 FQNEAQ (reference sequence). The sequence came from an adult with diffuse large B cell lymphoma. The chain joins TRBV7-9 to TRBJ2-7; the match to TRBD2 covers 10 bases. Sequencing was done on a sample of tumor tissue. CDR3 loop: CASTIGTSEYEQYF. The CDR3 DNA reads as TGTGCCAGCACCATCGGGACTAGCGAGTACGAGCAGTACTTC.